The 18 T cell receptor beta chains below come from one sample, sequenced in a study of cytomegalovirus exposure and HLA in healthy donors. PCR involved 60 Vbeta and 13 Jbeta primers. Clones were read by immunoSEQ multiplex PCR, and TCRdb kept only the in-frame ones, dropping some. The sample yields around 87,000 clones, around 75% seen once. Sample: PBMCs. The receptors stem from a man aged 40-55 years in good health and CMV-seronegative.

The chain uses TRBV6-4 and TRBJ2-1; D is perhaps TRBD2 (5 bases). The CDR3 consists of 13 residues. The germline V and J ends were trimmed by 0 bases and 9 bases, with 9 bases remaining between them. From germline, CDR1 is MRHNA and CDR2 SNTAGT. CDR3 sequence reads: CASSDSIGGEQFF. The DNA for the CDR3 is TGTGCCAGCAGTGACTCGATCGGAGGTGAGCAGTTCTTC.

The V call is TRBV11-2, the J call TRBJ1-5; 9 positions match TRBD1. The V gene's germline CDR1 is SGHAT and CDR2 FQNNGV. V gave up 5 bases and J gave up 1 base; unmatched junction bases: 9. The CDR3 loop spans 17 amino acids. The CDR3, as DNA: TGTGCCAGCAGCCAAAGAGGGACAGGGAAAAGCAATCAGCCCCAGCATTTT. Translating gives CASSQRGTGKSNQPQHF.

The chain combines TRBV6-6 with TRBJ1-1; unclear D gene. Trimming removed 0 bases at V and 2 bases at J, with 4 bases between. The germline V gene has CDR1 MNHNY and CDR2 SVGAGI (reference sequence). This CDR3 comprises 13 residues. The CDR3 DNA sequence: TGTGCCAGCAGTTACTCGGCCAACACTGAAGCTTTCTTT. It yields the protein CASSYSANTEAFF.

The V gene is TRBV30, the J gene TRBJ2-5, with 8 bases aligning to TRBD1. The DNA end favors TRBJ2-7, so the J call may be wrong. Germline V gene sequence: CDR1 GTSNPN, CDR2 SVGIG (reference sequence). The CDR3 extends over 15 amino acids. In DNA form, the CDR3 reads TGTGCCTGGGAAGATCCGGGACAGGACTCCTACGAGCAGTACTTC. It translates to CAWEDPGQDSYEQYF.

The rearrangement uses TRBV14 and TRBJ2-1; the D is unclear. CDR1 and CDR2 from the germline V gene are SGHDN and FVKESK. The CDR3 consists of 17 residues. Trimming removed 1 base at V and 1 base at J, with 14 bases between. CDR3 DNA: TGTGCCAGCAGCCAAGGCCCCAGCAGGCCATCCTACAATGAGCAGTTCTTC. Translation: CASSQGPSRPSYNEQFF.

V usage is TRBV2 and J usage is TRBJ2-1; TRBD2 aligns across 7 bases. The germline gives CDR1 SNHLY, CDR2 FYNNEI. Losses at the gene ends were 2 bases for V and 4 bases for J; bases not matched to a gene: 5. The CDR3 covers 15 residues. The CDR3 spells CASSERRGTYNEQFF. DNA for the CDR3: TGTGCCAGCAGTGAAAGGCGGGGGACGTACAATGAGCAGTTCTTC.

This clone was seen only a few times. The CDR3, as DNA: TGTGCCAGCATGGCTAGCAATCAGCCCCAGCATTTT. It yields the protein CASMASNQPQHF. J is TRBJ1-5 and V is TRBV28; D is unclear. Germline CDR1 MDHEN, CDR2 SYDVKM. The CDR3 runs 12 residues. V dropped 7 bases and J dropped 0 bases, with 4 bases sitting between them. The full variable domain, completed using reference TRBV28 and TRBJ1-5, is DVKVTQSSRYLVKRTGEKVFLECVQDMDHENMFWYRQDPGLGLRLIYFSYDVKMKEKGDIPEGYSVSREKKERFSLILESASTNQTSMYLCASMASNQPQHFGDGTRLSIL.

This clone was seen a handful of times. This chain uses TRBV6-5 with TRBJ2-5; a possible D gene is TRBD2 (5 bases). The germline V gene encodes CDR1 MNHEY and CDR2 SVGAGI. The germline V and J ends were trimmed by 8 bases and 4 bases, with 14 bases remaining between them. The CDR3 runs to 13 residues. CDR3 loop: CASQLRARETQYF. CDR3 DNA sequence: TGTGCCAGCCAACTGCGGGCCCGAGAGACCCAGTACTTC.

The J gene is TRBJ1-1, the V gene TRBV19; D call uncertain. Deletions cut 6 bases from V and 1 base from J, with 9 bases between. The V gene's germline CDR1 is LNHDA and CDR2 SQIVND (reference sequence). The CDR3 totals 13 residues. The CDR3 DNA reads as TGTGCCAGTAGCCCTAAAACGAACACTGAAGCTTTCTTT. Translation gives CASSPKTNTEAFF.

This clone has just a few counts. CDR3: CASSLSRQVYGYTF. The CDR3 DNA reads TGTGCCAGCAGTTTATCACGACAGGTCTATGGCTACACCTTC. V is TRBV27 and J is TRBJ1-2, with D perhaps TRBD1 (6 bases). CDR1 MNHEY and CDR2 SMNVEV come from the germline V gene (reference sequence). The CDR3 is 14 residues long. Trimming stripped 0 bases from V and 4 bases from J, with 9 bases between.

The gene calls are TRBV19 and TRBJ2-6; D remains ambiguous. This CDR3 spans 18 amino acids. V gave up 6 bases and J gave up 4 bases, with 22 bases separating them. The germline gives CDR1 LNHDA, CDR2 SQIVND (reference sequence). CDR3 DNA: TGTGCCAGTAGGCTTTTTAGGTTGTGGCTAGACGGGGCCAACGTCCTGACTTTC. As protein: CASRLFRLWLDGANVLTF.

This clone was observed once. The rearrangement uses TRBV30 and TRBJ2-5, with D hard to call. The J call may be incorrect, as the DNA end agrees better with TRBJ2-7. The CDR3 spans 11 residues. CDR1 GTSNPN and CDR2 SVGIG come from the germline V gene (reference sequence). CDR3 bases: TGTGCCTGGAACAGAGCCTACGAGCAGTACTTC. Translation gives CAWNRAYEQYF.

The chain uses TRBV27 and TRBJ2-7, with 7 bases lining up with TRBD1. The length of the CDR3 is 15 residues. The germline gives CDR1 MNHEY, CDR2 SMNVEV (reference sequence). After removal of 1 base from V and 1 base from J, the junction contained 4 bases not matched to a gene. Here the CDR3 DNA reads TGTGCCAGCAGTTTATATACAGGGGATTCCTACGAGCAGTACTTC. Translating it yields CASSLYTGDSYEQYF.

V gene TRBV4-2 combines with J gene TRBJ1-5; TRBD1 agrees at 8 bases. V was clipped by 0 bases and J by 6 bases; unmatched bases: 1. The CDR3 runs 14 residues. CDR1 and CDR2 (germline): LGHNA, YNFKEQ. The CDR3 sequence: CASSQDGTGQPQHF. The CDR3 coding sequence is TGTGCCAGCAGCCAAGATGGGACAGGTCAGCCCCAGCATTTT.

The chain is built from TRBV9 and TRBJ2-7; weak D call: TRBD1 (6 bases). The V gene lost 3 bases and the J gene lost 1 base, with 17 bases spanning the gap. Germline V gene data show CDR1 as SGDLS and CDR2 as YYNGEE. This CDR3 spans 16 amino acids. The CDR3 nucleotides are TGTGCCAGCAGCGACCAGGGGTTCAGTCGTTCCTACGAGCAGTACTTC. This sequence encodes CASSDQGFSRSYEQYF.

This clone was counted once. V is TRBV28 and J is TRBJ1-5; D is possibly TRBD1 (5 bases). CDR1 and CDR2 from the germline V gene are MDHEN and SYDVKM. The CDR3 length is 13 residues. V was clipped by 6 bases and J by 5 bases, with 11 bases between them. CDR3 amino acids: CASSLDNYQPQHF. In nucleotides, the CDR3 is TGTGCCAGCAGCCTGGACAACTATCAGCCCCAGCATTTT.

Only one count was recorded for this clone. This sequence joins TRBV7-2 and TRBJ1-2, with D perhaps matching TRBD1 (5 bases). The germline V and J ends were trimmed by 3 bases and 2 bases, with 13 bases remaining between them. CDR1 is SGHTA and CDR2 is FQGNSA in the germline V gene. CDR3 length equals 15 residues. The DNA of the CDR3 is TGTGCCAGCAGCTTTGCTGGGGGGGTGAACTATGGCTACACCTTC. Its translation: CASSFAGGVNYGYTF.

The chain employs TRBV18 and TRBJ2-1; maybe TRBD2 (7 bases). The V gene's germline CDR1 is KGHSH and CDR2 LQKENI. Between the trimmed V and J ends, which lost 0 bases and 4 bases, there was a span of 13 bases. The length of the CDR3 is 16 residues. CDR3 nucleotides: TGTGCCAGCTCACCACCGGGGGGGGCCGGTTACAATGAGCAGTTCTTC. Protein sequence: CASSPPGGAGYNEQFF. Full variable domain (outside the CDR3, taken from reference TRBV18 and TRBJ2-1): NAGVMQNPRHLVRRRGQEARLRCSPMKGHSHVYWYRQLPEEGLKFMVYLQKENIIDESGMPKERFSAEFPKEGPSILRIQQVVRGDSAAYFCASSPPGGAGYNEQFFGPGTRLTVL.